The 17 T cell receptor beta chains listed next were all sequenced from one sample in a study of T cell responses to AZD1222 COVID-19 vaccine. Only in-frame clones appear in the TCRdb table, and some are missing; sequencing was by immunoSEQ multiplex PCR. The sample lists 110,000 to 150,000 clones, around nine tenths occurring once. The specimen comprised peripheral blood, sampled on day 0 of AZD1222 vaccination. The source is an adult in good health.

This chain links TRBV30 with TRBJ1-1; 7 bases align to TRBD1. The V and J ends lost 3 bases and 1 base, in that order; junction bases with no gene match: 2. This CDR3 region has 13 residues. Germline CDR1 and CDR2: GTSNPN and SVGIG (reference sequence). CDR3 nucleotide sequence: TGTGCCTGGAGGGGACAGCCGAACACTGAAGCTTTCTTT. Encoded protein: CAWRGQPNTEAFF. Together with reference TRBV30 and TRBJ1-1, the CDR3 gives the full variable domain: SQTIHQWPATLVQPVGSPLSLECTVEGTSNPNLYWYRQAAGRGLQLLFYSVGIGQISSEVPQNLSASRPQDRQFILSSKKLLLSDSGFYLCAWRGQPNTEAFFGQGTRLTVV.

This rearrangement joins TRBV5-1 to TRBJ1-4; 7 nucleotides agree with TRBD1. Per germline, CDR1 SGHRS and CDR2 YFSETQ. The CDR3 runs 14 residues. The V gene end was trimmed by 4 bases and the J gene end by 8 bases; junction bases not matched to a gene: 8. CDR3 bases: TGCGCCAGCAGCCGGACCCCAGGGGGGGAAAAACTGTTTTTT. It codes for CASSRTPGGEKLFF.

The chain recombines TRBV27 with TRBJ2-7; D may be TRBD2 (5 bases). This CDR3 region has 14 residues. V was cut by 4 bases and J by 1 base, with 11 bases left in between. Germline assignment: CDR1 MNHEY and CDR2 SMNVEV (reference sequence). CDR3 bases: TGTGCCAGCAGTTCATCTAGCTTATCCTACGAGCAGTACTTC. Translated: CASSSSSLSYEQYF.

The chain is built from TRBV5-5 and TRBJ2-4; D is unclear. The CDR3 runs 10 residues. Germline CDR1 SGHKS, CDR2 YYEKEE (reference sequence). Trimming left V 7 bases short and J 6 bases short, with 5 bases between. DNA of the CDR3: TGTGCCAGCGGGCCAAACATTCAGTACTTC. Translation gives CASGPNIQYF.

This chain uses TRBV4-1 with TRBJ2-2, with TRBD1 identical over 10 bases. Germline V gives CDR1 MGHRA, CDR2 YSYEKL. CDR3 length: 19 amino acids. Trimming at V came to 1 base and at J to 3 bases, leaving 11 bases not matched to a gene. CDR3 amino acids: CASSQAPTGTGVYTGELFF. Written as DNA, the CDR3 is TGCGCCAGCAGCCAAGCGCCGACCGGGACAGGGGTCTACACCGGGGAGCTGTTTTTT.

This clone occurred once. The V and J genes are TRBV9 and TRBJ1-1, with 7 positions matching TRBD1. CDR1 and CDR2 (germline): SGDLS, YYNGEE. The CDR3 has 13 residues. V gave up 5 bases and J gave up 7 bases; unmatched junction bases: 8. The CDR3: CASRPTGKFEAFF. In nucleotides, the CDR3 is TGTGCCAGCAGACCGACAGGGAAGTTTGAAGCTTTCTTT.

The V gene is TRBV14, the J gene TRBJ2-7; D is perhaps TRBD2 (5 bases). Trimming removed 4 bases from V and 3 bases from J, with 16 bases in between. CDR1 is SGHDN and CDR2 is FVKESK in the germline V gene. The CDR3 is 15 residues long. The CDR3 sequence is CASSPRPGMSYEQYF. CDR3 DNA sequence: TGTGCCAGCAGCCCCCGACCGGGGATGAGCTACGAGCAGTACTTC.

The V and J genes are TRBV30 and TRBJ2-7; D not resolved. Germline CDR1 is GTSNPN and CDR2 is SVGIG (reference sequence). V lost 3 bases and J 3 bases, leaving 12 bases between the germline ends. This CDR3 spans 13 amino acids. CDR3 sequence reads: CAWRSLGDYEQYF. Written as DNA, the CDR3 is TGTGCCTGGAGAAGTCTAGGAGACTACGAGCAGTACTTC.

This clone was recorded once. V is TRBV7-6 and J is TRBJ2-1, with 10 bases fitting TRBD2. Unmatched junction bases numbered 7, after V lost 1 base and J lost 7 bases. Per the germline V gene, CDR1 is SGHVS and CDR2 is FNYEAQ. This CDR3 contains 16 residues. The CDR3 region is CASSLGSASGSNEQFF. CDR3 bases: TGTGCCAGCAGCTTAGGTTCGGCTAGCGGGAGTAATGAGCAGTTCTTC.

V usage is TRBV14 and J usage is TRBJ2-1; D is perhaps TRBD2 (6 bases). The CDR3 spans 14 residues. Between the trimmed V and J ends, which lost 4 bases and 7 bases, there was a span of 14 bases. CDR1 is SGHDN, CDR2 FVKESK, per germline. CDR3 in DNA: TGTGCCAGCAGCCTCCGGGAGCTTGATAATGAGCAGTTCTTC. Protein sequence: CASSLRELDNEQFF.

This clone occurred once. The V gene is TRBV19, the J gene TRBJ1-2; no reliable D call. This CDR3 has 13 amino acids. Germline CDR1 reads LNHDA; CDR2 reads SQIVND (reference sequence). The germline V and J ends were trimmed by 7 bases and 3 bases, with 12 bases remaining between them. CDR3 bases: TGTGCCAGTACCCGAGGGCGGGACTATGGCTACACCTTC. Its protein is CASTRGRDYGYTF.

The chain employs TRBV5-1 and TRBJ1-4; possibly TRBD1 for D (6 bases). The germline V gene encodes CDR1 SGHRS and CDR2 YFSETQ. CDR3 length equals 20 residues. Trimming cost V 2 bases and J 6 bases, with 29 bases left between them. The chain's CDR3 is CASSLTGGGAGAVRDEKLFF. The DNA for the CDR3 is TGCGCCAGCAGCTTAACGGGAGGAGGGGCAGGGGCGGTCCGCGATGAAAAACTGTTTTTT. Supplemented by reference TRBV5-1 and TRBJ1-4, the full variable domain reads KAGVTQTPRYLIKTRGQQVTLSCSPISGHRSVSWYQQTPGQGLQFLFEYFSETQRNKGNFPGRFSGRQFSNSRSEMNVSTLELGDSALYLCASSLTGGGAGAVRDEKLFFGSGTQLSVL.

The rearrangement uses TRBV19 and TRBJ1-1; D is unresolved. The V gene lost 5 bases and the J gene lost 0 bases, with 10 bases spanning the gap. Germline V CDR1 and CDR2: LNHDA, SQIVND (reference sequence). This CDR3 contains 14 residues. DNA of the CDR3: TGTGCCAGTAGTCGGCCGGGCGTGAACACTGAAGCTTTCTTT. Translation: CASSRPGVNTEAFF.

The chain joins TRBV5-8 to TRBJ2-1; tentative D call: TRBD2 (6 bases). Germline CDR1 is SGHTS and CDR2 is YDEGEE. The length of the CDR3 is 17 residues. The V gene lost 2 bases and the J gene lost 0 bases, with 15 bases spanning the gap. The CDR3 protein is CASSFSAGKGSYNEQFF. CDR3 sequence (DNA): TGTGCCAGCAGCTTCAGTGCGGGGAAGGGCTCCTACAATGAGCAGTTCTTC.

The chain carries TRBV3-1 (or the pseudogene TRBV3-2) and TRBJ1-1; D ambiguous. V was pared by 3 bases and J by 1 base, with 9 bases between. The CDR3 sequence is 14 residues long. The germline gives CDR1 LGHDT, CDR2 YNNKEL (reference sequence). The CDR3 sequence is CASSHLTGNTEAFF. The CDR3 DNA reads TGTGCCAGCAGCCACCTTACCGGGAACACTGAAGCTTTCTTT.

This chain connects TRBV30 to TRBJ2-5; the D gene is possibly TRBD2 (6 bases). Germline V CDR1 and CDR2: GTSNPN, SVGIG (reference sequence). Trimming left V 5 bases short and J 7 bases short, with 8 bases between. This CDR3 spans 10 amino acids. CDR3 DNA: TGTGCCTGGGGGAGGAGGACCCAGTACTTC. It specifies CAWGRRTQYF.

The rearrangement joins TRBV19 to TRBJ2-3; TRBD1 matches 9 bases. V was clipped by 7 bases and J by 3 bases; unmatched bases: 8. The germline V gene has CDR1 LNHDA and CDR2 SQIVND (reference sequence). This CDR3 region has 15 residues. The CDR3 region has the DNA TGTGCCAGTACCTACCGGACAGGGGTGACAGATACGCAGTATTTT. Its translation: CASTYRTGVTDTQYF.